The next 32 T cell receptor beta chains were all read from a single sample in a study of T cell responses to AZD1222 COVID-19 vaccine. Data came from immunoSEQ multiplex PCR; TCRdb stores just in-frame clones and leaves some out. There are about 150,000 clones in the sample; 80% to 95% occur only once, and over 1.5% lies in the top ten. The sample here was peripheral blood, taken on day 0 of AZD1222 vaccination. All receptors come from an adult in good health.

V usage is TRBV9 and J usage is TRBJ1-2; the D is unclear. The CDR3 is made up of 15 amino acids. Germline loops: CDR1 SGDLS, CDR2 YYNGEE. The V and J ends lost 0 bases and 4 bases respectively, with 13 bases between them. The CDR3 spells CASSVEGTAVYGYTF. The CDR3, as DNA: TGTGCCAGCAGCGTAGAAGGTACAGCGGTCTATGGCTACACCTTC.

The V and J genes are TRBV7-3 and TRBJ2-1; perhaps TRBD2 as D (6 bases). V dropped 3 bases and J dropped 0 bases, with 9 bases sitting between them. Per germline, CDR1 SGHTA and CDR2 FQGTGA. The CDR3 length is 15 residues. The CDR3 sequence: CASSFNGGSYNEQFF. Here the CDR3 DNA reads TGTGCCAGCAGCTTCAACGGGGGCTCCTACAATGAGCAGTTCTTC.

V is TRBV7-8 and J is TRBJ1-2, with unresolved D. Trimming took 5 bases from V and 4 from J, leaving 20 bases between them. Germline CDR1 is SGHVS and CDR2 is FQNEAQ. The CDR3 contains 16 residues. CDR3 protein: CASSARRTRLAYGYTF. The CDR3 coding sequence is TGTGCCAGCAGCGCTAGGAGGACCAGATTGGCCTATGGCTACACCTTC.

The table lists this clone with a count of one. The rearrangement uses TRBV6-6 and TRBJ1-6; D not certain. The CDR3 extends over 14 amino acids. Germline-derived CDR1 and CDR2 are MNHNY and SVGAGI (reference sequence). Trimming stripped 2 bases from V and 5 bases from J, with 7 bases between. The CDR3 reads CASSYGRDNSPLHF. DNA for the CDR3: TGTGCCAGCAGTTACGGGCGGGATAATTCACCCCTCCACTTT.

The gene calls are TRBV7-8 and TRBJ1-5, with 9 bases matching TRBD1. The CDR3 runs 16 residues. With 8 bases clipped from V and 4 bases from J, the junction kept 12 bases outside the gene matches. Germline V lookup: CDR1 SGHVS, CDR2 FQNEAQ. CDR3 in amino acids: CASVRGGTGNNQPQHF. CDR3 coding DNA: TGTGCCAGCGTTAGGGGGGGGACAGGGAATAATCAGCCCCAGCATTTT.

The J gene is TRBJ2-5, the V gene TRBV5-4; tentatively, D is TRBD1 or TRBD2 (5 bases each). There are 18 residues in the CDR3. Looked up from germline, CDR1 is SGHNT and CDR2 is YYREEE (reference sequence). Trimming stripped 4 bases from V and 4 bases from J, with 26 bases between. CDR3 sequence (DNA): TGTGCCAGCAGCAGCCGGGACCCGCAAGAATGGCTGGTAGAGACCCAGTACTTC. As protein: CASSSRDPQEWLVETQYF.

V is TRBV6-5 and J is TRBJ2-7, with 8 nucleotides matching TRBD2. The CDR3 sequence is 14 residues long. Germline values: CDR1 MNHEY, CDR2 SVGAGI. V lost 6 bases, J lost 3 bases, and 7 bases stayed unmatched. This CDR3 reads CASSLGAGGYEQYF. The CDR3 nucleotides are TGTGCCAGCAGCCTCGGGGCGGGGGGCTACGAGCAGTACTTC.

The chain carries TRBV7-9 and TRBJ1-1; D gene uncertain. The CDR3 sequence is 17 residues long. Between the trimmed V and J ends, which lost 0 bases and 0 bases, there was a span of 14 bases. Germline CDR1 reads SEHNR; CDR2 reads FQNEAQ (reference sequence). In nucleotides, the CDR3 is TGTGCCAGCAGCTTAGCGCCGGACGGATTTTTGAACACTGAAGCTTTCTTT. Its translation is CASSLAPDGFLNTEAFF.

The genes are TRBV6-5 and TRBJ1-3; TRBD1 might be the D (5 bases). The V gene's germline CDR1 is MNHEY and CDR2 SVGAGI. V was clipped by 3 bases and J by 3 bases, with 9 bases between them. There are 14 residues in the CDR3. The CDR3 loop reads CASSYGDRGNTIYF. CDR3 DNA: TGTGCCAGCAGTTATGGGGACCGTGGAAACACCATATATTTT.

The V gene is TRBV2, the J gene TRBJ1-1, with 11 bases that match TRBD1. From germline, CDR1 is SNHLY and CDR2 FYNNEI. Germline trimming cut 3 bases from V and 0 bases from J; bases unmatched to any gene: 3. The CDR3 sequence is 16 residues long. CDR3 sequence reads: CASSDGDRGLNTEAFF. For the CDR3, the DNA is TGTGCCAGCAGTGATGGGGACAGGGGGTTGAACACTGAAGCTTTCTTT.

The V call is TRBV15, the J call TRBJ1-5; TRBD1 is a possible D gene (6 bases). V lost 1 base and J 6 bases, leaving 10 bases between the germline ends. Germline V gene lookup returns CDR1 LNHNV and CDR2 YYDKDF (reference sequence). The CDR3 length is 14 residues. The CDR3 DNA reads TGTGCCACCAGCAGAGTACAGGGATTTCAGCCCCAGCATTTT. Residues: CATSRVQGFQPQHF.

CDR3 coding DNA: TGTGCCAGTAGTCCCCGACAGGGGGCAGCTAACTATGGCTACACCTTC. This translates into CASSPRQGAANYGYTF. The rearrangement joins TRBV19 to TRBJ1-2; 10 bases are shared with TRBD1. The trim removed 5 bases at V and 0 bases at J, leaving 6 bases unmatched. Germline assignment: CDR1 LNHDA and CDR2 SQIVND (reference sequence). The CDR3 sequence is 16 residues long. Full variable domain (remainder filled in from reference TRBV19 and TRBJ1-2): DGGITQSPKYLFRKEGQNVTLSCEQNLNHDAMYWYRQDPGQGLRLIYYSQIVNDFQKGDIAEGYSVSREKKESFPLTVTSAQKNPTAFYLCASSPRQGAANYGYTFGSGTRLTVV.

This clone showed up just a few times. The rearrangement uses TRBV5-1 and TRBJ2-3, with 9 bases matching TRBD1. V lost 3 bases and J lost 5; bases outside the gene matches: 10. This CDR3 has 16 residues. Germline V gene data show CDR1 as SGHRS and CDR2 as YFSETQ. The chain's CDR3 is CASSYDPGQGGDTQYF. CDR3 nucleotides: TGCGCCAGCAGCTATGATCCGGGACAGGGTGGAGATACGCAGTATTTT.

This clone has just one count. This chain connects TRBV27 to TRBJ2-7, with D perhaps matching TRBD1 (6 bases). The CDR3 spans 14 residues. The V end was cut by 5 bases, the J end by 5 bases, with 16 bases between. Per the germline V gene, CDR1 is MNHEY and CDR2 is SMNVEV (reference sequence). CDR3 residues: CASSPRAGAHEQYF. In DNA, the CDR3 is TGTGCCAGCAGTCCCCGGGCAGGGGCCCACGAGCAGTACTTC.

This clone was observed once. This chain connects TRBV2 to TRBJ1-3; D uncertain. Germline V CDR1 and CDR2: SNHLY, FYNNEI. The CDR3 has 13 amino acids. Trimming stripped 5 bases from V and 0 bases from J, with 5 bases between. Written as DNA, the CDR3 is TGTGCCAGCAGTTCGGACTCTGGAAACACCATATATTTT. Its protein is CASSSDSGNTIYF. Drawing the rest from reference TRBV2 and TRBJ1-3, the complete variable domain is EPEVTQTPSHQVTQMGQEVILRCVPISNHLYFYWYRQILGQKVEFLVSFYNNEISEKSEIFDDQFSVERPDGSNFTLKIRSTKLEDSAMYFCASSSDSGNTIYFGEGSWLTVV.

The V and J genes are TRBV6-5 and TRBJ1-1; 7 bases are shared with TRBD1. V lost 1 base and J lost 10; bases outside the gene matches: 12. The V gene's germline CDR1 is MNHEY and CDR2 SVGAGI. This CDR3 spans 15 amino acids. CDR3 nucleotides: TGTGCCAGCAGTTACTATCACAGGGGTCCGGGCGGAGCTTTCTTT. It is translated as CASSYYHRGPGGAFF.

A word on this clone: A read error may produce the germline difference seen at one junction end. The rearrangement joins TRBV7-7 to TRBJ2-7, with a tentative D call TRBD1 (5 bases). Germline V CDR1 and CDR2: SSHAT, FNYEAQ (reference sequence). The CDR3 loop spans 15 amino acids. The CDR3 loop is CASSPTHGAEYEQYF. The CDR3 bases are TGTGCTAGCAGCCCCACCCATGGGGCCGAGTACGAGCAGTACTTC.

The chain couples TRBV7-2 to TRBJ1-3, with D possibly TRBD1 on 5 matching bases. Trimming removed 2 bases from V and 11 bases from J, with 13 bases in between. The germline gives CDR1 SGHTA, CDR2 FQGNSA. The CDR3 is 13 amino acids. CDR3 protein: CASSLWGSPAIYF. In DNA, the CDR3 is TGTGCCAGCAGCTTATGGGGCAGTCCTGCCATATATTTT. The variable domain in full, with the rest retrieved from reference TRBV7-2 and TRBJ1-3, is GAGVSQSPSNKVTEKGKDVELRCDPISGHTALYWYRQSLGQGLEFLIYFQGNSAPDKSGLPSDRFSAERTGGSVSTLTIQRTQQEDSAVYLCASSLWGSPAIYFGEGSWLTVV.

This chain links TRBV19 with TRBJ1-1; no clear D gene. The CDR3 spans 15 residues. Germline V gene sequence: CDR1 LNHDA, CDR2 SQIVND (reference sequence). Trimming took off 3 bases at V and 3 bases at J, with 14 bases between the two ends. The DNA for the CDR3 is TGTGCCAGTAGTATCGAGGGCGGTAGGTACACTGAAGCTTTCTTT. The encoded protein is CASSIEGGRYTEAFF.

The chain employs TRBV24-1 and TRBJ2-7; a possible D gene is TRBD2 (5 bases). This CDR3 spans 20 amino acids. Trimming took 2 bases from V and 1 from J, leaving 26 bases between them. Germline CDR1 and CDR2: KGHDR and SFDVKD. The CDR3 is CATSDYGSSVPRRSSYEQYF. The CDR3 DNA sequence: TGTGCCACCAGTGATTACGGTTCGTCCGTACCGCGGAGGTCTTCCTACGAGCAGTACTTC.

The rearrangement uses TRBV6-5 and TRBJ2-7; possibly TRBD1 for D (5 bases). V lost 7 bases and J lost 0, with 13 bases in between. The CDR3 has 14 residues. CDR1 and CDR2 from the germline V gene are MNHEY and SVGAGI. This chain's CDR3 is CASTPRVSSYEQYF. CDR3 nucleotides: TGTGCCAGCACCCCCAGGGTCAGCTCCTACGAGCAGTACTTC.

The chain carries TRBV5-1 and TRBJ2-3; the match to TRBD1 covers 10 bases. Trimming at V came to 4 bases and at J to 8 bases, leaving 10 bases not matched to a gene. In germline, CDR1 is SGHRS, CDR2 YFSETQ. CDR3 length: 15 amino acids. The CDR3 loop reads CASSGGTGVSGTQYF. The CDR3 bases are TGCGCCAGCAGCGGAGGGACAGGGGTGTCGGGTACGCAGTATTTT.

The V and J genes are TRBV4-2 and TRBJ2-2; 7 bases fit TRBD2. Germline V gene data show CDR1 as LGHNA and CDR2 as YNFKEQ. This CDR3 comprises 16 residues. The V segment lost 1 base and the J segment 5 bases; nucleotides outside the gene matches: 7. The CDR3 DNA sequence: TGTGCCAGCAGCCAAGCCGGGGGGTCGGGTACCGGGGAGCTGTTTTTT. Protein product: CASSQAGGSGTGELFF.

The chain employs TRBV6-5 and TRBJ2-1; the match to TRBD2 covers 12 bases. The germline gives CDR1 MNHEY, CDR2 SVGAGI. The junction had 2 bases not matched to a gene; V was cut back by 0 bases and J by 5 bases. CDR3 length: 16 amino acids. The CDR3 sequence: CASSYSLAGGDNEQFF. The DNA for the CDR3 is TGTGCCAGCAGTTACTCTCTAGCGGGGGGGGACAATGAGCAGTTCTTC.

This chain uses TRBV6-5 with TRBJ1-2, with D perhaps matching TRBD1 (6 bases). Per the germline V gene, CDR1 is MNHEY and CDR2 is SVGAGI. Trimming left V 6 bases short and J 0 bases short, with 11 bases between. This CDR3 is built from 14 residues. The CDR3 bases are TGTGCCAGCAGCCCCGACAGGACTAACTATGGCTACACCTTC. Translating it yields CASSPDRTNYGYTF.

V usage is TRBV11-2 and J usage is TRBJ1-4, with D perhaps TRBD1 (6 bases). This CDR3 contains 15 residues. V was trimmed by 3 bases and J by 6 bases, leaving 14 bases between them. From germline, CDR1 is SGHAT and CDR2 FQNNGV. This CDR3 is CASSLGTTGYEKLFF. CDR3 DNA: TGTGCCAGCAGCTTGGGGACCACAGGGTATGAAAAACTGTTTTTT.

Regarding this clone: The junction does not match germline at one end; this may be a read error. The chain combines TRBV7-7 with TRBJ2-7, with a weak D call TRBD1 (6 bases). The V gene's germline CDR1 is SSHAT and CDR2 FNYEAQ (reference sequence). CDR3 size: 15 residues. The CDR3 nucleotides read TGTGCTAGCAGCTTAGAACAGGGAGCCTCTCACGAGCAGTACTTC. It is translated as CASSLEQGASHEQYF.

CDR3 amino acids: CASRPPGWWGRGRDYSNQPQHF. CDR3 sequence (DNA): TGTGCAAGTCGCCCACCCGGGTGGTGGGGCAGGGGCCGCGACTATAGCAATCAGCCCCAGCATTTT. The chain has TRBV12-2 and TRBJ1-5; the table calls TRBD1, which could not be checked here. TRBV12-2 is recorded as a pseudogene. The CDR3 covers 22 residues.

This chain links TRBV7-9 with TRBJ1-1; D is perhaps TRBD1 (6 bases). From germline, CDR1 is SEHNR and CDR2 FQNEAQ (reference sequence). This CDR3 is built from 14 residues. V was clipped by 3 bases and J by 11 bases, with 19 bases between them. The CDR3 sequence: CASSLLVGGRLAFF. CDR3 nucleotides: TGTGCCAGCAGCTTGTTGGTGGGGGGGCGCTTGGCTTTCTTT.

The chain combines TRBV10-2 with TRBJ1-1; D is undetermined. Germline values: CDR1 WSHSY, CDR2 SAAADI. The CDR3 is 12 residues long. Between the trimmed V and J ends, which lost 9 bases and 1 base, there was a span of 9 bases. As DNA, the CDR3 is TGCGCCAGTCATGACAAGAACACTGAAGCTTTCTTT. This translates into CASHDKNTEAFF.

V usage is TRBV18 and J usage is TRBJ1-6; D is undetermined. The CDR3 runs to 14 residues. The germline V gene has CDR1 KGHSH and CDR2 LQKENI. V lost 6 bases and J 7 bases, leaving 13 bases between the germline ends. The CDR3 region is CASSPDQWNSPLHF. CDR3 bases: TGTGCCAGCTCCCCCGACCAGTGGAATTCACCCCTCCACTTT.

As DNA, the CDR3 is TGTGCCAGCAGCTTTAGCGGGGCGCCCACCGGGGAGCTGTTTTTT. Amino acids: CASSFSGAPTGELFF. This chain connects TRBV11-2 to TRBJ2-2, with 8 bases fitting TRBD2. Per the germline V gene, CDR1 is SGHAT and CDR2 is FQNNGV. The CDR3 has 15 residues. After removal of 3 bases from V and 4 bases from J, the junction contained 4 bases not matched to a gene.